The clone carrying this T cell receptor beta chain was picked up many times. Germline CDR1 reads SEHNR; CDR2 reads FQNEAQ (reference sequence). Trimming stripped 8 bases from V and 9 bases from J, with 14 bases between. The CDR3 totals 13 residues. The sample belongs to a study of T-cell reconstitution after alpha-beta-depleted transplantation in children. As it was prepared, the TCRbeta library received unique molecular identifiers. TCRdb reprocessed the PCR reads via MiXCR and lists one record per CDR3 protein. The table includes more than 200,000 distinct CDR3 sequences, roughly 26% detected once. The sequencing used PBMCs, collected before TCRalphabeta/CD19-depleted stem cell transplant. The receptor's source is a girl aged 2 to 10 with Fanconi anemia, due to receive a stem cell transplant. The chain combines TRBV7-9 with TRBJ1-6; D unresolved. The CDR3 here is CASSPREGSPLHF. For the CDR3, the DNA is TGTGCCAGCTCTCCGCGCGAGGGTTCACCCCTCCACTTT.